This T cell receptor beta chain was sequenced for a study of blood T cells in healthy people across ages. Aged roughly 6 to 95, donors were systemically healthy Caucasians from Russia. Each sample used at least 6.5 million PBMCs. The CDR3 is made up of 14 amino acids. Trimming removed 2 bases at V and 8 bases at J, with 13 bases between. Per the germline V gene, CDR1 is SGHAT and CDR2 is FQDESV (reference sequence). A second roughly 7 to 11 cycle PCR used barcoded and J-beta primers. With 12 random nucleotides, a template-switch adaptor tagged each individual cDNA molecule. TCRdb ran MiXCR on the 5' RACE reads and lists one entry per CDR3 protein. The sample lists fewer than 2,000,000 distinct CDR3 sequences, 34% seen once, with approximately 10% in the top ten.

The origin of this receptor is a woman in her 30s in good health. Sequencing was carried out using blood. The rearrangement links TRBV11-1 to TRBJ2-1, with D perhaps TRBD2 (6 bases). This chain's CDR3 is CASSLSWGDDEQFF. The CDR3 DNA sequence: TGTGCCAGCAGCTTAAGTTGGGGGGACGATGAGCAGTTCTTC.